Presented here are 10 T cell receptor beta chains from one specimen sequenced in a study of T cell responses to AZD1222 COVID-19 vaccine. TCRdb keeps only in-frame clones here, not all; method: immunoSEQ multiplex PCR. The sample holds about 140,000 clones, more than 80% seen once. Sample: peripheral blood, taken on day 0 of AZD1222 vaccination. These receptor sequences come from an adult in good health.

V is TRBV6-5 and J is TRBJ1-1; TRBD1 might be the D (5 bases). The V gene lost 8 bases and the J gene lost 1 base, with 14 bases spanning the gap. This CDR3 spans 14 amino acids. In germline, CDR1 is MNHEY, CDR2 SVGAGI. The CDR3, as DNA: TGTGCCAGCCAAACCCCCAGGGCGAACACTGAAGCTTTCTTT. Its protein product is CASQTPRANTEAFF.

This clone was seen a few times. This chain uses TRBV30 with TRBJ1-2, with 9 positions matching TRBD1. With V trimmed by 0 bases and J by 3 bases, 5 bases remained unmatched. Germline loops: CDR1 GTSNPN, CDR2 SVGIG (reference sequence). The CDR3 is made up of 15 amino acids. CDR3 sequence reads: CAWSVQTGGDYGYTF. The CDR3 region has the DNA TGTGCCTGGAGTGTACAAACAGGGGGCGACTATGGCTACACCTTC.

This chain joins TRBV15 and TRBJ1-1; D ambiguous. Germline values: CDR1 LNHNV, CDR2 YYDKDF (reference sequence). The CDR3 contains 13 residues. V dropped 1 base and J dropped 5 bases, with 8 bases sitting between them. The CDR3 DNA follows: TGTGCCACCAGCAGAGTATTAGGTACTGAAGCTTTCTTT. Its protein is CATSRVLGTEAFF.

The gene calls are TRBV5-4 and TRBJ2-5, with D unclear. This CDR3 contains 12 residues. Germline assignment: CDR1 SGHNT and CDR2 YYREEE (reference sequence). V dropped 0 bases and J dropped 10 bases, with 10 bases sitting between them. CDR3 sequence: CASSLDRSVQYF. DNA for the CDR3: TGTGCCAGCAGCTTGGATCGGAGCGTCCAGTACTTC.

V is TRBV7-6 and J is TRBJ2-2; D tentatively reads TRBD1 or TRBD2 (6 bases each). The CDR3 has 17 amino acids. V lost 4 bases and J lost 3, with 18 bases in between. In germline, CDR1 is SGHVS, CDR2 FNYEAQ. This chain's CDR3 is CASSSLGGGKYTGELFF. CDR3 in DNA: TGTGCCAGCAGCTCTCTTGGGGGCGGGAAATACACCGGGGAGCTGTTTTTT. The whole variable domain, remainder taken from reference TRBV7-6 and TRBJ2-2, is GAGVSQSPRYKVTKRGQDVALRCDPISGHVSLYWYRQALGQGPEFLTYFNYEAQQDKSGLPNDRFSAERPEGSISTLTIQRTEQRDSAMYRCASSSLGGGKYTGELFFGEGSRLTVL.

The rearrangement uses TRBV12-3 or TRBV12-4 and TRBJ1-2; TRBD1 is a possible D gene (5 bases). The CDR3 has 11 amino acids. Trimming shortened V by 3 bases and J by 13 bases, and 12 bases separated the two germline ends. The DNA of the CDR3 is TGTGCCAGCAGTTTCGGGCAGGGTGGCACCTTC. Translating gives CASSFGQGGTF.

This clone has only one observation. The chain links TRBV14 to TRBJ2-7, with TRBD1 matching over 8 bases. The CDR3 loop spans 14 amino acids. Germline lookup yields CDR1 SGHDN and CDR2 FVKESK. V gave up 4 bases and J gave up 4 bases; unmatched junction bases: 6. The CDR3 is CASSLRQGWYEQYF. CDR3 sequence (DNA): TGTGCCAGCAGCCTACGACAGGGGTGGTACGAGCAGTACTTC.

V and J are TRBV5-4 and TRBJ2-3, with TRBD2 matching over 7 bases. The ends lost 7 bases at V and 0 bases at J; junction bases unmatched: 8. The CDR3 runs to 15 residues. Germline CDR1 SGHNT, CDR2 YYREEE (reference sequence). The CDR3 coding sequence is TGTGCCAGCCGACCGGGACTACCTAGCACAGATACGCAGTATTTT. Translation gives CASRPGLPSTDTQYF.

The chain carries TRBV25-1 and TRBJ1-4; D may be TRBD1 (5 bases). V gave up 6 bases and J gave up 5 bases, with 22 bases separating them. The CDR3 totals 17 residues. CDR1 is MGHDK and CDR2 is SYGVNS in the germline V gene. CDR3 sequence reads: CASSDGGGNGANEKLFF. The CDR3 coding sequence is TGTGCCAGCAGCGACGGGGGAGGCAATGGGGCAAATGAAAAACTGTTTTTT.

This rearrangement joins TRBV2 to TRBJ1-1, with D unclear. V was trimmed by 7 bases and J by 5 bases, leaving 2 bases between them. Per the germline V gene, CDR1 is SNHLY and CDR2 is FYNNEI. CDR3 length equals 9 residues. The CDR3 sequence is CASTTEAFF. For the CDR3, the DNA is TGTGCCAGCACAACTGAAGCTTTCTTT.